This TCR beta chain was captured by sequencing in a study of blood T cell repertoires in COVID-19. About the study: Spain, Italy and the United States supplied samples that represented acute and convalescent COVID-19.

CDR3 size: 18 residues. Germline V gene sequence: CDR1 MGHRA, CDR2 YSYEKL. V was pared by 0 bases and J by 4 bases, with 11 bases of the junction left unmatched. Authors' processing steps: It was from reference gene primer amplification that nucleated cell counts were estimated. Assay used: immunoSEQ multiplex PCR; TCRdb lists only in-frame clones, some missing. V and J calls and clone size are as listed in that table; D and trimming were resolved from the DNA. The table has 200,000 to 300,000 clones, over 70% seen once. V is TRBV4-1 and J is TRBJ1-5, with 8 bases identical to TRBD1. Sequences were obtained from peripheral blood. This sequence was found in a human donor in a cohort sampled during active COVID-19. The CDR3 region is CASSQDQIRQGMNQPQHF. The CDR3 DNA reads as TGCGCCAGCAGCCAAGACCAGATACGACAGGGGATGAATCAGCCCCAGCATTTT.